A selection of T cell receptor beta chains follows, all from one sample in a study of blood T cell repertoires in COVID-19. Here immunoSEQ multiplex PCR was the method, and the copy in TCRdb shows in-frame clones only, minus some. The data show some 140,000 clones, over 70% seen once. The sequenced material came from peripheral blood. Every receptor here comes from a man of 80 years or more with acute or convalescent COVID-19. Each CDR3 is given with its conserved first and last residue. D genes are given only for firm matches. Only some rows state a clone size, as once, few, many or a class for expanded clones.

d_call | j_call | v_call | clone_size | cdr3_length | cdr3_nt | cdr3_aa
TRBD1 | TRBJ2-7 | TRBV28 | - | 15 | TGTGCCAGCAGTGTCACGGGACAGGGGGCTTACGAGCAGTACTTC | CASSVTGQGAYEQYF
- | TRBJ2-1 | TRBV5-1 | - | 16 | TGCGCCAGCAGCACTGGACAGCCCCGCTCCTACAATGAGCAGTTCTTC | CASSTGQPRSYNEQFF
TRBD1 | TRBJ2-1 | TRBV6-1 | - | 16 | TGTGCCAGCAGTGGAGGGACAGGAATCTCCTACAATGAGCAGTTCTTC | CASSGGTGISYNEQFF
- | TRBJ2-1 | TRBV7-8 | few | 13 | TGTGCCAGCAGCCTTGACAGATACAATGAGCAGTTCTTC | CASSLDRYNEQFF
- | TRBJ1-2 | TRBV5-6 | - | 15 | TGTGCCAGCAGCTTGGAGGCAGGGGTTAACTATGGCTACACCTTC | CASSLEAGVNYGYTF
- | TRBJ1-4 | TRBV18 | - | 15 | TGTGCCAGCTCACGGTGGAAAGGGGAGGATGAAAAACTGTTTTTT | CASSRWKGEDEKLFF
- | TRBJ2-7 | TRBV9 | - | 16 | TGTGCCAGCAGCGAGGGTCTGTCAGGGGAACCCTACGAGCAGTACTTC | CASSEGLSGEPYEQYF
TRBD1 | TRBJ1-1 | TRBV4-1 | - | 15 | TGCGCCAGCAGCCAAGAGAGGACAGGGATCATTGAAGCTTTCTTT | CASSQERTGIIEAFF
- | TRBJ2-7 | TRBV6-5 | - | 15 | TGTGCCAGCAACCGGGACTTGGCGAGCTCCTACGAGCAGTACTTC | CASNRDLASSYEQYF
- | TRBJ2-2 | TRBV24-1 | - | 13 | TGTGCCACCAGACCCAGGGCCACCGGGGAGCTGTTTTTT | CATRPRATGELFF
TRBD1 | TRBJ1-4 | TRBV5-1 | - | 13 | TGCGCCAGCAGCCAGACAGGGGAGGAAAAACTGTTTTTT | CASSQTGEEKLFF
- | TRBJ2-3 | TRBV18 | - | 14 | TGTGCCAGCTCACCGTTAAACCTCAGAGATACGCAGTATTTT | CASSPLNLRDTQYF
- | TRBJ1-1 | TRBV5-1 | - | 14 | TGCGCCAGCAGCTTCAAGGACATGAACACTGAAGCTTTCTTT | CASSFKDMNTEAFF
TRBD1 | TRBJ1-2 | TRBV6-5 | - | 14 | TGTGCCAGCAGGGCGACAGGGGTGGTGTGGGGCTACACCTTC | CASRATGVVWGYTF
TRBD1 | TRBJ1-3 | TRBV15 | - | 15 | TGTGCCACCAGTGAAGGACAGGTCTCTGGAAACACCATATATTTT | CATSEGQVSGNTIYF
- | TRBJ1-1 | TRBV6-5 | - | 14 | TGTGCCAGCAGTCCCAGGGAAGTGAACACTGAAGCTTTCTTT | CASSPREVNTEAFF
TRBD2 | TRBJ2-5 | TRBV7-2 | - | 18 | TGTGCCAGCAGCTCCCTCGGTGGGGGACTAGCGGGGGGTCCGACCCAGTACTTC | CASSSLGGGLAGGPTQYF
- | TRBJ1-2 | TRBV28 | - | 11 | TGTGCCAGCAGCAGATCCTATGGCTACACCTTC | CASSRSYGYTF
- | TRBJ2-1 | TRBV7-2 | once | 15 | TGTGCCAGCAGCACCCTCCAGGGGTCCTACAATGAGCAGTTCTTC | CASSTLQGSYNEQFF
- | TRBJ2-7 | TRBV7-2 | - | 15 | TGTGCCAGCAGTACTACCCGGACTGAAGCCTACGAGCAGTACTTC | CASSTTRTEAYEQYF
TRBD1 | TRBJ2-7 | TRBV30 | few | 15 | TGTGCCTGGAGTATGCTCGGGACAGGGGAGAGGGGGCAGTACTTC | CAWSMLGTGERGQYF
TRBD2 | TRBJ2-1 | TRBV4-1 | few | 17 | TGCGCCAGCAGCCAAGATTATCCTAGCGGGTACTACAATGAGCAGTTCTTC | CASSQDYPSGYYNEQFF
- | TRBJ1-1 | TRBV15 | - | 17 | TGTGCCACCAGCAGAGAATCAGCAGGGGTCTTAAACACTGAAGCTTTCTTT | CATSRESAGVLNTEAFF
- | TRBJ1-1 | TRBV3-1/TRBV3-2 | - | 13 | TGTGCCAGCAGCCCCAGAATGAACACTGAAGCTTTCTTT | CASSPRMNTEAFF
TRBD1 | TRBJ1-2 | TRBV3-1/TRBV3-2 | - | 12 | TGTGCCAGCAGCATAGACAGGGCCAGCTACACCTTC | CASSIDRASYTF
TRBD1 | TRBJ1-1 | TRBV5-1 | - | 14 | TGCGCCAGCAGCCCGGACAGGGCGAACACTGAAGCTTTCTTT | CASSPDRANTEAFF
- | TRBJ2-1 | TRBV7-3 | - | 13 | TGTGCCAGCAGCTTAGCTCCAGGGGATGAGCAGTTCTTC | CASSLAPGDEQFF
- | TRBJ2-1 | TRBV2 | few | 12 | TGTGCCAGCAGAGGAGCGATCTATGAGCAGTTCTTC | CASRGAIYEQFF
TRBD2 | TRBJ2-2 | TRBV5-1 | - | 15 | TGCGCCAGCAGCTACGCTAGCGGCAACACCGGGGAGCTGTTTTTT | CASSYASGNTGELFF
- | TRBJ2-5 | TRBV7-7 | - | 13 | TGTGCCAGCAGCTTAATTCGCCAAGAGACCCAGTACTTC | CASSLIRQETQYF
- | TRBJ1-5 | TRBV5-1 | - | 14 | TGCGCCAGCAGCCACGGAGGTGGCAATCAGCCCCAGCATTTT | CASSHGGGNQPQHF
TRBD2 | TRBJ2-1 | TRBV3-1/TRBV3-2 | - | 17 | TGTGCCAGCAGCCCCGGGACTAGCGCCAGCTCCTACAATGAGCAGTTCTTC | CASSPGTSASSYNEQFF
TRBD1 | TRBJ1-2 | TRBV18 | - | 20 | TGTGCCAGCTCACCCCGACTCGACCGGGACAGGGAGTCCCCTAACTATGGCTACACCTTC | CASSPRLDRDRESPNYGYTF
TRBD1 | TRBJ1-5 | TRBV28 | - | 14 | TGTGCCAGCAGCACAGGGGTTAGCAATCAGCCCCAGCATTTT | CASSTGVSNQPQHF
- | TRBJ1-5 | TRBV5-1 | - | 15 | TGCGCCAGCAGCCTCAGCGGGGGGTCAGGCCAGCCCCAGCATTTT | CASSLSGGSGQPQHF
TRBD1 | TRBJ2-1 | TRBV7-2 | - | 14 | TGTGCCAGCAGCTCCTCGGGACAGGGCTATGAGCAGTTCTTC | CASSSSGQGYEQFF
TRBD2 | TRBJ2-3 | TRBV30 | - | 15 | TGTGCCTGGAGTGCGGGACTAGCGGCGGCAGATACGCAGTATTTT | CAWSAGLAAADTQYF
TRBD1 | TRBJ1-5 | TRBV23-1 | once | 18 | TGCGCCAGCAGTCAATCGCAGGGACAGGGCTGTAGCAATCAGCCCCAGCATTTT | CASSQSQGQGCSNQPQHF
TRBD1 | TRBJ2-7 | TRBV5-1 | few | 14 | TGCGCCAGCAGCTTGGGGGGACAGTACTACGAGCAGTACTTC | CASSLGGQYYEQYF
- | TRBJ2-1 | TRBV5-1 | - | 15 | TGCGCCAGCAGCTTGGCGCCTCAGGGCGGAAATGAGCAGTTCTTC | CASSLAPQGGNEQFF
- | TRBJ2-7 | TRBV6-6 | - | 13 | TGTGCCAGCAGTTACGGCGAGGGCTACGAGCAGTACTTC | CASSYGEGYEQYF
- | TRBJ2-3 | TRBV27 | - | 15 | TGTGCCAGCAGTTTGGTAGCGTATAGCACAGATACGCAGTATTTT | CASSLVAYSTDTQYF
- | TRBJ2-7 | TRBV27 | - | 14 | TGTGCCAGCAGTTTTAACAGAGACTCCTACGAGCAGTACTTC | CASSFNRDSYEQYF
- | TRBJ1-1 | TRBV5-4 | - | 14 | TGTGCCAGCAGCTCCGCGACAAAGAACACTGAAGCTTTCTTT | CASSSATKNTEAFF
- | TRBJ2-1 | TRBV9 | few | 16 | TGTGCCAGCAGCGTAGTAGGGGGGGTGGCCTACAATGAGCAGTTCTTC | CASSVVGGVAYNEQFF
- | TRBJ2-7 | TRBV6-2/TRBV6-3 | - | 18 | TGTGCCAGCAGTTACCCGACATACGAAACAGGGAATTTTTACGAGCAGTACTTC | CASSYPTYETGNFYEQYF
- | TRBJ1-1 | TRBV30 | - | 17 | TGTGCCTGGAGGGAAAGGTTGTGGGGCAGAAGTAACACTGAAGCTTTCTTT | CAWRERLWGRSNTEAFF
- | TRBJ1-2 | TRBV6-5 | - | 11 | TGTGCCGCAGGACAGCTCGGGGGCTACACCTTC | CAAGQLGGYTF